This T cell receptor (beta chain) was identified in a study of vaccination and CD4 T cells after COVID-19. Across the whole study: Vaccination of participants consisted of two doses of either BNT162b2 or mRNA-1273 vaccine. Post-vaccine sampling followed dose two by a median roughly 70 days (range 14 to 241).

TCRdb passed the PCR reads through MiXCR, listing each CDR3 protein once. The sample consists of roughly 19,000 distinct CDR3 sequences, about 60% of them appearing once. Germline-derived CDR1 and CDR2 are ENHRY and SYGVKD. The CDR3 consists of 14 residues. Trimming took 7 bases from V and 2 from J, leaving 13 bases between them. Worth noting for this clonotype: What it binds is not known.

Study results and caveats: Early post-infection timepoints were not included, and relatively few convalescent patients were studied.

This receptor was identified in a human donor who had recovered from COVID-19. This specimen was CD4+ T cells from blood, taken after SARS-CoV-2 vaccination. This chain links TRBV10-3 with TRBJ2-3; possibly TRBD1 for D (5 bases). CDR3 sequence (DNA): TGTGCCATCAAAGACGGCAGGGACACAGATACGCAGTATTTT. Encoded protein: CAIKDGRDTDTQYF.